This entry lists 24 T cell receptor beta chains sequenced from one sample in a study of cytomegalovirus exposure and HLA in healthy donors. It was with 60 Vbeta and 13 Jbeta primers that the PCR ran. Only in-frame clones appear in the TCRdb table, and some are missing; sequencing was by immunoSEQ multiplex PCR. The table includes some 150,000 clones, roughly 82% detected once. Input material: PBMCs. The receptors come from a woman between 45 and 60 years old in good health and CMV-seropositive.

This chain uses TRBV5-1 with TRBJ1-2; 7 nucleotides match TRBD1. V gave up 2 bases and J gave up 4 bases; unmatched junction bases: 2. Per the germline V gene, CDR1 is SGHRS and CDR2 is YFSETQ. CDR3 length: 13 amino acids. CDR3 DNA sequence: TGCGCCAGCAGCTTACGGGACAGCTATGGCTACACCTTC. It specifies CASSLRDSYGYTF.

The chain joins TRBV5-1 to TRBJ1-5, with D hard to call. Germline CDR1 and CDR2: SGHRS and YFSETQ. The CDR3 has 13 amino acids. V lost 0 bases, J lost 8 bases, and 9 bases lay in between. CDR3 region: CASSLGGFEPQHF. CDR3 nucleotides: TGCGCCAGCAGCTTGGGAGGGTTTGAGCCCCAGCATTTT.

As for this clone: The junction and the germline gene differ at one end; a read error may be behind it. This rearrangement joins TRBV2 to TRBJ2-7; D gene unclear. CDR3 length: 8 amino acids. Germline V gives CDR1 SNHLY, CDR2 FYNNEI. The CDR3 DNA is TGTGCCAGCAGTGAATCAGGTTTC. Encoded protein: CASSESGF.

This sequence joins TRBV5-1 and TRBJ1-5, with D possibly matching TRBD1 (5 bases). The CDR3 runs 16 residues. Germline CDR1 is SGHRS and CDR2 is YFSETQ. The V end lost 4 bases, the J end lost 0 bases, and 14 bases lay between the germline ends. The CDR3 loop is CASSRGEPYSNQPQHF. As DNA, the CDR3 is TGCGCCAGCAGCCGGGGGGAACCTTATAGCAATCAGCCCCAGCATTTT. The entire variable domain, with the rest obtained from reference TRBV5-1 and TRBJ1-5, is as follows: KAGVTQTPRYLIKTRGQQVTLSCSPISGHRSVSWYQQTPGQGLQFLFEYFSETQRNKGNFPGRFSGRQFSNSRSEMNVSTLELGDSALYLCASSRGEPYSNQPQHFGDGTRLSIL.

This clone was counted once. The genes are TRBV18 and TRBJ2-3, with D possibly being TRBD2 (5 bases). Trimming removed 2 bases from V and 4 bases from J, with 13 bases in between. The CDR3 runs 15 residues. The V gene's germline CDR1 is KGHSH and CDR2 LQKENI. For the CDR3, the DNA is TGTGCCAGCTCACCAGGAATTAGCGAGGCAGATACGCAGTATTTT. It encodes CASSPGISEADTQYF.

This chain links TRBV15 with TRBJ2-7; 7 nucleotides agree with TRBD2. Looked up from germline, CDR1 is LNHNV and CDR2 is YYDKDF (reference sequence). Trimming cost V 1 base and J 2 bases; bases outside gene matches: 2. The CDR3 length is 14 residues. The CDR3 nucleotides are TGTGCCACCAGCAGAGGAACTAGCGCCTACGAGCAGTACTTC. It translates to CATSRGTSAYEQYF.

J is TRBJ1-1 and V is TRBV29-1; D call uncertain. The CDR3 totals 14 residues. The V gene lost 4 bases and the J gene lost 6 bases, with 18 bases spanning the gap. Germline CDR1 SQVTM, CDR2 ANQGSEA. CDR3 in DNA: TGCAGCGTTGTAAGAGGAGTCGGATCTTCTGAAGCTTTCTTT. Translating it yields CSVVRGVGSSEAFF.

This clone is a singleton in its sample. This chain joins TRBV29-1 and TRBJ2-2; TRBD2 matches 10 bases. The V gene end was trimmed by 4 bases and the J gene end by 2 bases; junction bases not matched to a gene: 1. The CDR3 extends over 14 amino acids. Germline V lookup: CDR1 SQVTM, CDR2 ANQGSEA. The CDR3 nucleotides read TGCAGCGTTGTAGCGGGGGGTAACACCGGGGAGCTGTTTTTT. It yields the protein CSVVAGGNTGELFF.

The sample holds one count of this clone. This rearrangement joins TRBV2 to TRBJ2-7; TRBD1 is a possible D gene (6 bases). The CDR3 sequence is 12 residues long. V gave up 5 bases and J gave up 4 bases, with 9 bases separating them. Germline V gene sequence: CDR1 SNHLY, CDR2 FYNNEI. The CDR3 bases are TGTGCCAGCAGTCCACAGGGTTACGAGCAGTACTTC. Amino acid sequence: CASSPQGYEQYF.

As DNA, the CDR3 is TGTGCCAGCACTAGACAGCCTTCCTCTGGAAACACCATATATTTT. Translating it yields CASTRQPSSGNTIYF. The chain joins TRBV6-6 to TRBJ1-3; weak D call: TRBD1 (5 bases). The germline gives CDR1 MNHNY, CDR2 SVGAGI (reference sequence). Trimming cost V 7 bases and J 0 bases, with 13 bases left between them. The CDR3 length is 15 residues.

This chain joins TRBV4-3 and TRBJ2-3, with D perhaps TRBD2 (6 bases). With 0 bases removed from V and 2 bases from J, the gap between germline ends came to 12 bases. Germline-derived CDR1 and CDR2 are LGHNA and YSLEER. CDR3 length: 16 amino acids. CDR3 nucleotide sequence: TGCGCCAGCAGCCAAGAGGGGCGGGGACTCACAGATACGCAGTATTTT. Its protein product is CASSQEGRGLTDTQYF.

In this sample, this clone turned up once. This chain joins TRBV7-8 and TRBJ2-2; 8 bases match TRBD2. V dropped 8 bases and J dropped 2; count of bases not matched to a gene: 1. Germline-derived CDR1 and CDR2 are SGHVS and FQNEAQ. CDR3 length: 13 amino acids. CDR3 in DNA: TGTGCCAGCCGGGAGGGAAACACCGGGGAGCTGTTTTTT. Protein product: CASREGNTGELFF.

V and J are TRBV11-2 and TRBJ1-6; D unresolved. The CDR3 runs to 13 residues. CDR1 is SGHAT and CDR2 is FQNNGV in the germline V gene. The V end was cut by 6 bases, the J end by 9 bases, with 12 bases between. The CDR3, as DNA: TGTGCCAGCAGAGGAGGGCCCGGTTCACCCCTCCACTTT. Its protein product is CASRGGPGSPLHF.

The rearrangement uses TRBV5-1 and TRBJ1-4; 10 bases map to TRBD1. The CDR3 covers 14 residues. Trimming took 1 base from V and 8 from J; bases not matched to a gene: 2. From germline, CDR1 is SGHRS and CDR2 YFSETQ. CDR3 residues: CASSLRTGGEKLFF. The CDR3 nucleotides read TGCGCCAGCAGCTTGAGGACAGGGGGAGAAAAACTGTTTTTT.

The chain uses TRBV30 and TRBJ2-1; 8 bases map to TRBD1. In germline, CDR1 is GTSNPN, CDR2 SVGIG (reference sequence). The CDR3 loop spans 13 amino acids. V lost 5 bases to trimming and J lost 8 bases; unmatched junction nucleotides: 8. The CDR3 reads CAWLTGGRDEQFF. CDR3 coding DNA: TGTGCCTGGCTAACAGGGGGGAGAGATGAGCAGTTCTTC.

V usage is TRBV10-1 and J usage is TRBJ2-1; maybe TRBD2 (6 bases). With 4 bases removed from V and 7 bases from J, the gap between germline ends came to 8 bases. CDR3 length equals 12 residues. From germline, CDR1 is WNHNN and CDR2 SYGVQD (reference sequence). In DNA form, the CDR3 reads TGCGCCAGCAGTGGGCTAGCGAATGAGCAGTTCTTC. As protein: CASSGLANEQFF.

As DNA, the CDR3 is TGTGCCTGGAGTTTCGGGACTAGCGGTCTCAATGAGCAGTTCTTC. This sequence encodes CAWSFGTSGLNEQFF. This chain connects TRBV30 to TRBJ2-1; 11 bases are a match to TRBD2. The V gene end was trimmed by 2 bases and the J gene end by 6 bases; junction bases not matched to a gene: 6. The CDR3 consists of 15 residues. The germline V gene has CDR1 GTSNPN and CDR2 SVGIG (reference sequence).

In its sample, this clone was seen once. The J gene is TRBJ2-3, the V gene TRBV10-3; D may be TRBD2 (5 bases). Trimming cost V 4 bases and J 3 bases, with 8 bases left between them. In germline, CDR1 is ENHRY, CDR2 SYGVKD. CDR3 length equals 13 residues. This CDR3 is CAISAGETDTQYF. In DNA form, the CDR3 reads TGTGCCATCAGTGCCGGGGAAACAGATACGCAGTATTTT.

The CDR3 region has the DNA TGTGCCAGCAGCTTACAGGCGAACACTGAAGCTTTCTTT. This sequence encodes CASSLQANTEAFF. The rearrangement uses TRBV13 and TRBJ1-1; D is ambiguous. Germline V gene lookup returns CDR1 PRHDT and CDR2 FYEKMQ (reference sequence). Trimming removed 2 bases at V and 1 base at J, with 5 bases between. The CDR3 is made up of 13 amino acids.

The CDR3 sequence: CASSEGQSMNTEAFF. In DNA, the CDR3 is TGTGCCAGCAGCGAGGGACAGTCAATGAACACTGAAGCTTTCTTT. The chain employs TRBV5-6 and TRBJ1-1, with 7 bases matching TRBD1. The CDR3 spans 15 residues. With 4 bases clipped from V and 0 bases from J, the junction kept 6 bases outside the gene matches. Germline V lookup: CDR1 SGHDT, CDR2 YYEEEE.

This chain connects TRBV7-9 to TRBJ2-5, with D maybe TRBD1 (5 bases). Germline V gene lookup returns CDR1 SEHNR and CDR2 FQNEAQ (reference sequence). V was clipped by 2 bases and J by 5 bases, with 9 bases between them. CDR3 length equals 13 residues. The CDR3 nucleotides are TGTGCCAGCAGCTTATCAGGGCGGGAGACCCAGTACTTC. Protein: CASSLSGRETQYF.

The CDR3 reads CASSGWTDPYEQYF. CDR3 sequence (DNA): TGTGCCAGTAGTGGTTGGACAGACCCCTACGAGCAGTACTTC. The chain combines TRBV19 with TRBJ2-7; D may be TRBD1 (6 bases). Looked up from germline, CDR1 is LNHDA and CDR2 is SQIVND (reference sequence). Trimming removed 5 bases at V and 2 bases at J, with 13 bases between. The CDR3 spans 14 residues.

The V call is TRBV5-6, the J call TRBJ1-3, with a tentative D call TRBD1 (6 bases). The CDR3 has 16 residues. V lost 3 bases and J lost 3, with 16 bases in between. Germline loops: CDR1 SGHDT, CDR2 YYEEEE. The CDR3 sequence: CASSWGNRVGGNTIYF. The CDR3 bases are TGTGCCAGCAGCTGGGGAAACAGGGTTGGTGGAAACACCATATATTTT. Using reference TRBV5-6 and TRBJ1-3 for the parts outside the CDR3, the full variable domain is DAGVTQSPTHLIKTRGQQVTLRCSPKSGHDTVSWYQQALGQGPQFIFQYYEEEERQRGNFPDRFSGHQFPNYSSELNVNALLLGDSALYLCASSWGNRVGGNTIYFGEGSWLTVV.

The J gene is TRBJ2-1, the V gene TRBV9, with 11 bases aligning to TRBD2. This CDR3 contains 17 residues. Germline CDR1 and CDR2: SGDLS and YYNGEE. V lost 3 bases and J lost 4; bases outside the gene matches: 9. The CDR3 DNA follows: TGTGCCAGCAGCGGTAGCGGGGGGGCCTCAGGGTACAATGAGCAGTTCTTC. Translation: CASSGSGGASGYNEQFF.